The 23 T cell receptor beta chains reported below all come from one sample, sequenced in a study of blood T cell repertoires in COVID-19. Clones were sequenced by immunoSEQ multiplex PCR, and TCRdb holds only the in-frame ones, with some missing. The data show roughly 180,000 clones, around 89% seen once. Sequenced input: peripheral blood. Every receptor here comes from a woman in her 30s with acute or convalescent COVID-19.

This chain joins TRBV3-1 (or the pseudogene TRBV3-2) and TRBJ1-4; possible D gene TRBD1, 6 bases. V lost 4 bases, J lost 8 bases, and 14 bases lay in between. This CDR3 has 14 amino acids. CDR1 is LGHDT, CDR2 YNNKEL, per germline (reference sequence). This CDR3 reads CASSRRQVEEKLFF. In DNA form, the CDR3 reads TGTGCCAGCAGCCGAAGACAGGTCGAGGAAAAACTGTTTTTT.

This rearrangement joins TRBV28 to TRBJ1-4; 8 bases agree with TRBD1. Germline V lookup: CDR1 MDHEN, CDR2 SYDVKM. CDR3 size: 14 residues. The V segment lost 8 bases and the J segment 2 bases; nucleotides outside the gene matches: 4. Here the CDR3 reads CASWTGSTNEKLFF. CDR3 nucleotide sequence: TGTGCCAGCTGGACAGGGAGTACTAATGAAAAACTGTTTTTT.

The rearrangement joins TRBV11-2 to TRBJ2-6; 8 bases are a match to TRBD1. This CDR3 spans 18 amino acids. Germline V gives CDR1 SGHAT, CDR2 FQNNGV. The J segment lost 4 bases and the V segment lost 5 bases, leaving 13 bases of the junction unmatched. CDR3 sequence reads: CASSRIDRGRMGANVLTF. The CDR3 DNA follows: TGTGCCAGCAGCCGAATCGACAGGGGACGGATGGGGGCCAACGTCCTGACTTTC. The full variable domain, rest sourced from reference TRBV11-2 and TRBJ2-6, is EAGVAQSPRYKIIEKRQSVAFWCNPISGHATLYWYQQILGQGPKLLIQFQNNGVVDDSQLPKDRFSAERLKGVDSTLKIQPAKLEDSAVYLCASSRIDRGRMGANVLTFGAGSRLTVL.

V usage is TRBV5-1 and J usage is TRBJ1-4, with 7 bases fitting TRBD1. Germline lookup yields CDR1 SGHRS and CDR2 YFSETQ. The CDR3 totals 15 residues. The J segment lost 4 bases and the V segment lost 4 bases, leaving 7 bases of the junction unmatched. The CDR3 spells CASSRGQADNEKLFF. DNA for the CDR3: TGCGCCAGCAGCAGAGGACAGGCCGATAATGAAAAACTGTTTTTT.

The rearrangement joins TRBV30 to TRBJ1-3; D gene uncertain. The CDR3 extends over 15 amino acids. V was shortened by 3 bases and J by 0 bases, with 12 bases between the two germline ends. Germline V lookup: CDR1 GTSNPN, CDR2 SVGIG (reference sequence). The CDR3 region is CAWRPSRLSGNTIYF. In DNA form, the CDR3 reads TGTGCCTGGAGGCCGAGTCGCCTCTCTGGAAACACCATATATTTT.

The chain recombines TRBV2 with TRBJ1-2; TRBD1 agrees at 9 bases. In germline, CDR1 is SNHLY, CDR2 FYNNEI. The CDR3 is made up of 15 amino acids. V gave up 8 bases and J gave up 3 bases; unmatched junction bases: 10. The CDR3 region is CASRPSTGGDYGYTF. CDR3 in DNA: TGTGCCAGCCGGCCCTCTACAGGGGGCGACTATGGCTACACCTTC.

V usage is TRBV2 and J usage is TRBJ1-4; D unresolved. Trimming removed 6 bases at V and 0 bases at J, with 5 bases between. The CDR3 sequence is 13 residues long. Germline lookup yields CDR1 SNHLY and CDR2 FYNNEI. The CDR3 spells CASRRATNEKLFF. DNA for the CDR3: TGTGCCAGCAGGCGAGCAACTAATGAAAAACTGTTTTTT.

V is TRBV7-9 and J is TRBJ2-7; perhaps TRBD2 as D (5 bases). Germline-derived CDR1 and CDR2 are SEHNR and FQNEAQ (reference sequence). V shed 7 bases and J shed 3 bases, with 13 bases lying between them. CDR3 length: 13 amino acids. The CDR3 loop reads CASMEEVGYEQYF. CDR3 nucleotide sequence: TGTGCCAGCATGGAGGAGGTAGGCTACGAGCAGTACTTC.

This rearrangement joins TRBV5-5 to TRBJ2-1, with 8 bases that match TRBD2. The CDR3 has 15 amino acids. Unmatched junction bases numbered 8, after V lost 2 bases and J lost 7 bases. Germline CDR1 is SGHKS and CDR2 is YYEKEE (reference sequence). Here the CDR3 reads CASSLSGSMRNEQFF. CDR3 bases: TGTGCCAGCAGCTTAAGCGGGAGTATGAGGAATGAGCAGTTCTTC.

V is TRBV12-3 or TRBV12-4 and J is TRBJ2-2; tentative D call: TRBD1 (6 bases). Trimming removed 5 bases at V and 6 bases at J, with 10 bases between. The CDR3 totals 13 residues. CDR3 amino acids: CASSQQGSGELFF. The CDR3, as DNA: TGTGCCAGCAGTCAACAGGGTTCCGGGGAGCTGTTTTTT.

This chain uses TRBV11-2 with TRBJ2-7; 10 bases fit TRBD1. V trimming: 5 bases; J trimming: 2 bases; junction bases outside the gene matches: 3. The CDR3 is 14 amino acids. Germline assignment: CDR1 SGHAT and CDR2 FQNNGV. The CDR3 is CASSLGTGAYEQYF. The CDR3 nucleotides read TGTGCCAGCAGCCTTGGGACAGGGGCCTACGAGCAGTACTTC. The whole variable domain, filled in from reference TRBV11-2 and TRBJ2-7, reads EAGVAQSPRYKIIEKRQSVAFWCNPISGHATLYWYQQILGQGPKLLIQFQNNGVVDDSQLPKDRFSAERLKGVDSTLKIQPAKLEDSAVYLCASSLGTGAYEQYFGPGTRLTVT.

The chain employs TRBV19 and TRBJ2-3; D is ambiguous. Germline loops: CDR1 LNHDA, CDR2 SQIVND (reference sequence). The CDR3 is made up of 14 amino acids. V was clipped by 0 bases and J by 5 bases, with 9 bases between them. DNA of the CDR3: TGTGCCAGTAGTATAGAGCTCCTAGGAGATACGCAGTATTTT. This encodes CASSIELLGDTQYF.

The chain couples TRBV3-1 (or the pseudogene TRBV3-2) to TRBJ1-5; no clear D gene. Germline CDR1 is LGHDT and CDR2 is YNNKEL (reference sequence). V lost 1 base to trimming and J lost 0 bases, with 7 bases between them. The CDR3 is made up of 15 amino acids. CDR3 sequence: CASSQAGNSNQPQHF. The CDR3 bases are TGTGCCAGCAGCCAAGCGGGAAATAGCAATCAGCCCCAGCATTTT.

The chain joins TRBV6-6 to TRBJ1-4; the D is unclear. This CDR3 region has 16 residues. The V gene's germline CDR1 is MNHNY and CDR2 SVGAGI (reference sequence). Trimming shortened V by 0 bases and J by 7 bases, and 15 bases separated the two germline ends. DNA of the CDR3: TGTGCCAGCAGTTACTCGAGCCTATCCGTCGGTGAAAAACTGTTTTTT. It encodes CASSYSSLSVGEKLFF.

The chain couples TRBV7-9 to TRBJ2-7; D gene unclear. V was clipped by 2 bases and J by 3 bases, with 5 bases between them. This CDR3 has 12 amino acids. Germline V gene sequence: CDR1 SEHNR, CDR2 FQNEAQ (reference sequence). The CDR3 DNA sequence: TGTGCCAGCAGCTTACCCAGCTACGAGCAGTACTTC. It specifies CASSLPSYEQYF.

The chain couples TRBV5-1 to TRBJ1-2; 8 bases are shared with TRBD1. Germline V gene sequence: CDR1 SGHRS, CDR2 YFSETQ. V dropped 8 bases and J dropped 0; count of bases not matched to a gene: 3. The CDR3 runs to 13 residues. CDR3 region: CASGDRPNYGYTF. CDR3 DNA sequence: TGCGCCAGTGGGGACAGGCCTAACTATGGCTACACCTTC.

This clone was seen once. The V and J genes are TRBV30 and TRBJ1-3; D unresolved. V was pared by 3 bases and J by 0 bases, with 12 bases between. The CDR3 runs 15 residues. The V gene's germline CDR1 is GTSNPN and CDR2 SVGIG (reference sequence). The CDR3 sequence is CAWRAGGNSGNTIYF. Here the CDR3 DNA reads TGTGCCTGGAGGGCTGGCGGGAACTCTGGAAACACCATATATTTT.

This chain joins TRBV28 and TRBJ1-4; 7 bases line up with TRBD1. The trim removed 3 bases at V and 7 bases at J, leaving 8 bases unmatched. This CDR3 is built from 15 residues. Looked up from germline, CDR1 is MDHEN and CDR2 is SYDVKM. CDR3 nucleotide sequence: TGTGCCAGCAGTTTGGAGGGGGCGCGTGGTGAAAAACTGTTTTTT. This gives the protein CASSLEGARGEKLFF.

This clone was seen a few times. J is TRBJ1-3 and V is TRBV12-3 or TRBV12-4, with 10 bases identical to TRBD1. CDR3 length: 13 amino acids. V lost 4 bases to trimming and J lost 8 bases; unmatched junction nucleotides: 2. CDR3 protein: CASSSGTGDTIYF. The CDR3 DNA reads TGTGCCAGCAGTTCCGGGACAGGGGACACCATATATTTT.

This clone has a single count. V gene TRBV5-6 combines with J gene TRBJ2-7, with D possibly matching TRBD1 (6 bases). Trimming removed 7 bases from V and 0 bases from J, with 14 bases in between. Per the germline V gene, CDR1 is SGHDT and CDR2 is YYEEEE. The CDR3 is made up of 14 amino acids. CDR3 protein: CASGTQGHSYEQYF. CDR3 coding DNA: TGTGCCAGCGGGACCCAGGGACACTCCTACGAGCAGTACTTC.

The rearrangement joins TRBV5-1 to TRBJ1-2; maybe TRBD1 (6 bases). V lost 0 bases, J lost 1 base, and 10 bases lay in between. Germline-derived CDR1 and CDR2 are SGHRS and YFSETQ. This CDR3 spans 15 amino acids. CDR3 coding DNA: TGCGCCAGCAGCTTGGCCGGGGGGCTTAACTATGGCTACACCTTC. Translating it yields CASSLAGGLNYGYTF. The full variable domain, with the rest looked up from reference TRBV5-1 and TRBJ1-2, is KAGVTQTPRYLIKTRGQQVTLSCSPISGHRSVSWYQQTPGQGLQFLFEYFSETQRNKGNFPGRFSGRQFSNSRSEMNVSTLELGDSALYLCASSLAGGLNYGYTFGSGTRLTVV.

This clone was observed a handful of times. J is TRBJ2-2 and V is TRBV27; D possibly corresponds to TRBD2 (6 bases). The CDR3 consists of 14 residues. Germline-derived CDR1 and CDR2 are MNHEY and SMNVEV (reference sequence). V gave up 8 bases and J gave up 2 bases, with 12 bases separating them. CDR3 sequence reads: CASLGLGNTGELFF. The DNA for the CDR3 is TGTGCCAGCCTGGGACTGGGCAACACCGGGGAGCTGTTTTTT.

The rearrangement uses TRBV4-1 and TRBJ2-1; 9 bases fit TRBD2. CDR1 and CDR2 from the germline V gene are MGHRA and YSYEKL. The CDR3 sequence is 13 residues long. The J segment lost 10 bases and the V segment lost 1 base, leaving 2 bases of the junction unmatched. This CDR3 is CASSQALAGEQFF. DNA of the CDR3: TGCGCCAGCAGCCAAGCGCTAGCGGGAGAGCAGTTCTTC.